A selection of T cell receptor beta chains follows, all from one sample in a study of CD8 T cells in ankylosing spondylitis. MiXCR, applied by TCRdb to the 5' RACE reads, yields one record per CDR3 protein. The sample yields approximately 240,000 distinct CDR3 sequences, under 12% seen once. The specimen sequenced was blood, either unsorted or a sorted T cell fraction (not recorded which). These receptors originate from a male donor with ankylosing spondylitis or in good health (not recorded which). CDR3s include the opening cysteine and the closing phenylalanine or tryptophan. A D gene is named only where the DNA matches it firmly. Size is omitted from some rows. Given values are once, few, many or a class for expanded clones.

clone_size d_call j_call v_call cdr3_nt cdr3_aa
. . TRBJ2-4 TRBV5-6 TGTGCCAGCAGCTTGGTTACGGACAGCTATAATCGGAACATTCAGTACTTC CASSLVTDSYNRNIQYF
many . TRBJ2-3 TRBV7-9 TGTGCCAGCAGCTTAACTAGTTCGGGAACAGATACGCAGTATTTT CASSLTSSGTDTQYF
. TRBD1 TRBJ1-2 TRBV10-1 TGCGCCAGCAGTGACCGGACAGGGGGCTATGGCTACACCTTC CASSDRTGGYGYTF
many . TRBJ2-4 TRBV6-6 TGTGCCAGCCTAGCGTTGGGGGAAAACATTCAGTACTTC CASLALGENIQYF
many . TRBJ2-1 TRBV27 TGTGCCAGCAGTCCAGGAACTCCCCTGTTTAGTAGCTATTACAATGAGCAGTTCTTC CASSPGTPLFSSYYNEQFF
many . TRBJ2-7 TRBV29-1 TGCAGCGTTGAAGATCGAGGGCAGGGGATCGCGTACGAGCAGTACTTC CSVEDRGQGIAYEQYF
many TRBD2 TRBJ2-1 TRBV5-1 TGCGCCAGCAGCTTGGCCGGTCTAGCGGGGGGCAATTCCTACAATGAGCAGTTCTTC CASSLAGLAGGNSYNEQFF
few . TRBJ2-4 TRBV6-2/TRBV6-3 TGTGCCACAAAAGGGAGCGTCCGCCTGGGCATTCAGTACTTC CATKGSVRLGIQYF
. . TRBJ1-1 TRBV30 TGTGCCTGGAGCCTGGGCGGCTTTGAAGCTTTCTTT CAWSLGGFEAFF
. . TRBJ2-1 TRBV4-2 TGTGCCAGCAGCGACCAAGTCCGGGGTGAGCAGTTCTTC CASSDQVRGEQFF
many . TRBJ1-1 TRBV5-1 TGCGCCAGCAGCAGCCAGGGCGGCACTGAAGCTTTCTTT CASSSQGGTEAFF
many . TRBJ1-4 TRBV12-3/TRBV12-4 TGTGCCAGCAGTTTAGGACTTAATGAAAAACTGTTTTTT CASSLGLNEKLFF
many . TRBJ1-4 TRBV19 TGTGCCAGTAGTGGCCAGAGTGAAAAACTGTTTTTT CASSGQSEKLFF
few TRBD2 TRBJ2-4 TRBV6-1 TGTGCCAGCAGTGACCCGCTAGCGGGAAAGCTAGCCAAAAACATTCAGTACTTC CASSDPLAGKLAKNIQYF
. . TRBJ2-1 TRBV4-2 TGTGCCAGCAGCCAACCTCTCAAGGGCGCTGAGCAGTTCTTC CASSQPLKGAEQFF
many . TRBJ1-1 TRBV6-1 TGTGCCAGCAGGATAAACAGGGCAGGGAACACTGAAGCTTTCTTT CASRINRAGNTEAFF
. TRBD1 TRBJ2-7 TRBV3-1 TGTGCCAGCAGCCACACAGGGGGCCGGGACGAGCAGTACTTC CASSHTGGRDEQYF
. . TRBJ2-2 TRBV11-2 TGTGCCAGCAGCATCCCGGGTCTTCAGAGGAAGGACGGGGAGCTGTTTTTT CASSIPGLQRKDGELFF
. TRBD1 TRBJ2-7 TRBV27 TGTGCCAGCAGTCCCTCCGGGGACAGGGGTTTCTACGAGCAGTACTTC CASSPSGDRGFYEQYF
many . TRBJ1-2 TRBV5-1 TGCGCCAGCAGCTTGTGGTCCCCTCTGGGGAGAGATGGCTACACCTTC CASSLWSPLGRDGYTF
many . TRBJ1-4 TRBV7-9 TGTGCCAGCAGCTTAGGACCGCATAGGGTCGTGGACGAAAAACTGTTTTTT CASSLGPHRVVDEKLFF
. . TRBJ1-2 TRBV27 TGTGCCAGCAGTCGGGGGACTTGGTCCCCCTATGGCTACACCTTC CASSRGTWSPYGYTF
many TRBD1 TRBJ2-6 TRBV12-3/TRBV12-4 TGTGCCAGCAGTTTAGGACAGGGGCTCTCTGGGGCCAACGTCCTGACTTTC CASSLGQGLSGANVLTF
few . TRBJ2-7 TRBV11-2 TGTGCCAGCACCCTGGGACAAACACTCTCCTACGAGCAGTACTTC CASTLGQTLSYEQYF
many . TRBJ2-7 TRBV5-6 TGTGCCAGCAGCTTGTCCGGGACCAGCTACGAGCAGTACTTC CASSLSGTSYEQYF
many TRBD2 TRBJ2-1 TRBV20-1 TGCAGTGCGAGGGAGGGGACTACCTACAATGAGCAGTTCTTC CSAREGTTYNEQFF
many . TRBJ1-5 TRBV20-1 TGCAGTGCCCCAACCGGGACACGAAGCAATCAGCCCCAGCATTTT CSAPTGTRSNQPQHF
. . TRBJ2-7 TRBV10-1 TGCGCCAGCAGTGAGAAGGGTTACGAGCAGTACTTC CASSEKGYEQYF
many TRBD1 TRBJ2-3 TRBV5-1 TGCGCCAGCAGCCCGGGACAGGGTGCATGGGATACGCAGTATTTT CASSPGQGAWDTQYF
many . TRBJ2-1 TRBV5-1 TGCGCCAGCAGCTCCGGACAGAGACTATCCTACAATGAGCAGTTCTTC CASSSGQRLSYNEQFF
many . TRBJ2-7 TRBV29-1 TGCAGCATAAAAGGAGGGACCCCTGTGGAGCAGTACTTC CSIKGGTPVEQYF
many . TRBJ2-3 TRBV12-3/TRBV12-4 TGTGCCAGCAGTTTTGGAGGGAGTTGGCCAGATACGCAGTATTTT CASSFGGSWPDTQYF
many . TRBJ1-6 TRBV5-1 TGCGCCAGCAGCTTCTCTGACGATCCTTATTCACCCCTCCACTTT CASSFSDDPYSPLHF
many TRBD2 TRBJ2-1 TRBV2 TGTGCCAGCGACCGGAGCGGGAGCGCATACAATGAGCAGTTCTTC CASDRSGSAYNEQFF
. . TRBJ2-3 TRBV12-3/TRBV12-4 TGTGCCAGCACCACCCGGACCTGGACTCCTACGCAGTATTTT CASTTRTWTPTQYF
many TRBD1 TRBJ1-4 TRBV20-1 TGCAGCGCAGGACAGGGGACTGAAAAACTGTTTTTT CSAGQGTEKLFF
. TRBD2 TRBJ2-3 TRBV7-8 TGTGCCAGCAGCTTAGTGCGGACTAGCGGGAGAGGGACAGATACGCAGTATTTT CASSLVRTSGRGTDTQYF
many TRBD2 TRBJ2-4 TRBV12-3/TRBV12-4 TGTGCCAGCAGTTTAATTAGCGGGGGGGTAGCCAAAAACATTCAGTACTTC CASSLISGGVAKNIQYF
many TRBD1 TRBJ1-5 TRBV6-1 TGTGCCAGCAGTCAATATGGGACAGGGGGCGTTCAGCCCCAGCATTTT CASSQYGTGGVQPQHF
many . TRBJ1-5 TRBV21-1 TGTGCCAGCACTGGACAGGGAGTAGGCAATCAGCCCCAGCATTTT CASTGQGVGNQPQHF
few TRBD2 TRBJ2-7 TRBV2 TGTGCCAGCAGTGAAAGGGAGGGGCAGTACTTC CASSEREGQYF
many TRBD2 TRBJ2-5 TRBV6-1 TGTGCCAGCAGGCCCAGCGAGCGGGGGGGTCAAGAGACCCAGTACTTC CASRPSERGGQETQYF